The present entry profiles one T cell receptor (beta chain) with its context. The data were taken from a study of T-cell memory formation after mild COVID-19. Overall study: TCR clusters were mostly donor specific.

V lost 2 bases and J 0 bases, leaving 31 bases between the germline ends. Germline values: CDR1 SEHNR, CDR2 FQNEAQ (reference sequence). The CDR3 totals 22 residues. With constant-segment primers, 5'RACE yielded cDNA libraries of TCR alpha and TCR beta that carried sample barcodes and UMIs. Using its own MiXCR run on the 5' RACE reads, TCRdb lists one record per CDR3 protein. The table records about 150,000 distinct CDR3 sequences, about 14% of them present only once. This TCR derives from an adult woman who had mild COVID-19 (a few samples of this study predate the infection). Cell type and time point are not known. The chain joins TRBV7-9 to TRBJ1-1; weak D call: TRBD1 (5 bases). The sequenced sample was PBMCs or a T cell subset sorted from them (not recorded which). CDR3 residues: CASSLTAYYRVPGGGMNTEAFF. CDR3 sequence (DNA): TGTGCCAGCAGCTTAACTGCATACTACCGCGTACCGGGGGGAGGGATGAACACTGAAGCTTTCTTT.